This T cell receptor (beta chain) is from a study of CXCR3-negative and CXCR3-positive naive CD8 T cells. Background on the study: Collectively, the libraries yielded about 135 million TRB reads in total, at about 1.5 +/- 0.3 million per library. Findings and caveats of the study: CXCR3-positive naive cells had more hydrophobic TRB CDR3s than CXCR3-negative naive cells. Naive subsets expressed similar surface CD5; TRB CDR3 features served to infer TCR strength.

This CDR3 comprises 13 residues. CDR1 is SGHAT, CDR2 FQNNGV, per germline. The study made its TRB cDNA libraries by 5' RACE, adding UMI labels. TCRdb re-called the 5' RACE reads and catalogs CDR3 proteins one per entry, DNA excluded. The sample table includes around 160,000 distinct CDR3 sequences. About this clonotype itself: Its specificity is not known.

The genes are TRBV11-2 and TRBJ2-7; TCRdb lists TRBD2, though no DNA is available to test this call. The clonotype was recovered from a human donor in good health. Some clones in this sample may be carry-over from other donors' samples. The source material was naive CXCR3+ CD8+ T cells from blood. Documented subset: CD45RO-CCR7+CD27+CD95- naive CD8+ T cells expressing CXCR3 (TNR3+). CDR3 residues: CASSFGGGREQYF.